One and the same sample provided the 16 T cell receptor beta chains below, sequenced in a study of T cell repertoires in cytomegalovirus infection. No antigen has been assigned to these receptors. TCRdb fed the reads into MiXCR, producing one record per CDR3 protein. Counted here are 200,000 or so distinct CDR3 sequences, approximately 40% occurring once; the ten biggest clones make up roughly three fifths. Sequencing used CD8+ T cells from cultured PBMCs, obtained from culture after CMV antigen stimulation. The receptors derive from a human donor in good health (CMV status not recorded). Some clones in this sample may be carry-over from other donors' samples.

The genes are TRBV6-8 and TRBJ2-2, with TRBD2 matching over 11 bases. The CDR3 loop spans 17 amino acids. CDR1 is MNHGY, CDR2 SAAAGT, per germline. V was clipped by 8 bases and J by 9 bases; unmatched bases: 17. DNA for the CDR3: TGTGCCAGCGCCCCAGACACACTAGCGGGAGTGATCCGGGAGCTGTTTTTT. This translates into CASAPDTLAGVIRELFF.

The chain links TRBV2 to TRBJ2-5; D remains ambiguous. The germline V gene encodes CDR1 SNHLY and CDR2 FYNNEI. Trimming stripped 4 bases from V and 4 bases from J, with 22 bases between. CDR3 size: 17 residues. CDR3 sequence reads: CASSGRPTDTLGETQYF. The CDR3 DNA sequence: TGTGCCAGCAGTGGGCGGCCGACTGATACCCTGGGAGAGACCCAGTACTTC.

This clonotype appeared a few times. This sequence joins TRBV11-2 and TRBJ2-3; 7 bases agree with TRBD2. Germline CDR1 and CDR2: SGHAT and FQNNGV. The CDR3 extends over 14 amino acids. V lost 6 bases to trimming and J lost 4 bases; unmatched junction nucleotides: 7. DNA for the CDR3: TGTGCCAGCAGGAACGGACTAGTAGCAGATACGCAGTATTTT. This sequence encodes CASRNGLVADTQYF.

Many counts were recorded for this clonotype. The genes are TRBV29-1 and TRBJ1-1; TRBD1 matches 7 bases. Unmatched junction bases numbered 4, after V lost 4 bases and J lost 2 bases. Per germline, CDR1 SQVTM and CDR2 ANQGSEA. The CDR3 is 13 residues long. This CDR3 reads CSVVGQINTEAFF. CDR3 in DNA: TGCAGCGTTGTGGGACAGATAAACACTGAAGCTTTCTTT.

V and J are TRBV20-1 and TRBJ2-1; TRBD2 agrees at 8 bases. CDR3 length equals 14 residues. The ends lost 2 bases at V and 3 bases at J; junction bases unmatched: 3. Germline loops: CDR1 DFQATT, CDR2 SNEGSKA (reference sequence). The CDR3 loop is CSARRLAFYNEQFF. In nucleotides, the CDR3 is TGCAGTGCTAGACGACTAGCGTTCTACAATGAGCAGTTCTTC.

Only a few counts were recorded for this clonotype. CDR3 nucleotide sequence: TGTGCCAGCAGCTCGGGACTAGCGGGAGTTGTTGAGCAGTTCTTC. It is translated as CASSSGLAGVVEQFF. V is TRBV7-6 and J is TRBJ2-1; 14 bases agree with TRBD2. The CDR3 has 15 residues. Germline lookup yields CDR1 SGHVS and CDR2 FNYEAQ. V dropped 4 bases and J dropped 9; count of bases not matched to a gene: 5.

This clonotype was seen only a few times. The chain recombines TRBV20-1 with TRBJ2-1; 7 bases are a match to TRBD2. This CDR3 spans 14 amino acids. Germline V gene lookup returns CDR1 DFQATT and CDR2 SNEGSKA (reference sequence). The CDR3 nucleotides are TGCAGCCTTCCGGGGGGAAGCTCCTACAATGAGCAGTTCTTC. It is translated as CSLPGGSSYNEQFF.

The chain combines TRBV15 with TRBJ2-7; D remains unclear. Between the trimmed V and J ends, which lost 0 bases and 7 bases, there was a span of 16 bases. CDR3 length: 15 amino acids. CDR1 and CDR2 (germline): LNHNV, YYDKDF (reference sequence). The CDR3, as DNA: TGTGCCACCAGCAGAGATGTCGGCGGAACCCTTGAGCAGTACTTC. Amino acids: CATSRDVGGTLEQYF.

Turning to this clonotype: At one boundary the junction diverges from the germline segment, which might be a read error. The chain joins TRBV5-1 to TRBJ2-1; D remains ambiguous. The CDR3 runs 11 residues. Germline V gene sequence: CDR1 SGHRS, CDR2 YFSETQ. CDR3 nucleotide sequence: TGCGCCAGCAGCTTGGGAAGGCAGTGGGGTTTC. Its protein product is CASSLGRQWGF.

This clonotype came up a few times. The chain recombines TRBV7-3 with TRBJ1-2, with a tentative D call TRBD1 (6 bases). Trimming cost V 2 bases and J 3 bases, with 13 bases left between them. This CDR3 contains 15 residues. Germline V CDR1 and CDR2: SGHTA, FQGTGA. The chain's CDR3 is CASSLVAGAHYGYTF. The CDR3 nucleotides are TGTGCCAGCAGCTTAGTGGCAGGGGCCCACTATGGCTACACCTTC. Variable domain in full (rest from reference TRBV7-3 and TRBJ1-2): GAGVSQTPSNKVTEKGKYVELRCDPISGHTALYWYRQSLGQGPEFLIYFQGTGAADDSGLPNDRFFAVRPEGSVSTLKIQRTERGDSAVYLCASSLVAGAHYGYTFGSGTRLTVV.

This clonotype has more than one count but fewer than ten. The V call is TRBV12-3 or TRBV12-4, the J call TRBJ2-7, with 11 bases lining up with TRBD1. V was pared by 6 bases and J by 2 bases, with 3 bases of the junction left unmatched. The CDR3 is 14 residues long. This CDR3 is CASSPDRGPYEQYF. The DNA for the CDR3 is TGTGCCAGCAGCCCGGACAGGGGGCCCTACGAGCAGTACTTC.

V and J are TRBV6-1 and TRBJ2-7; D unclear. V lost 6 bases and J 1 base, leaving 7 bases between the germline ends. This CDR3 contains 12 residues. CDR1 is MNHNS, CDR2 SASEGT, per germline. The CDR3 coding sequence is TGTGCCAGCAGACCGGCTTCCTACGAGCAGTACTTC. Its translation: CASRPASYEQYF.

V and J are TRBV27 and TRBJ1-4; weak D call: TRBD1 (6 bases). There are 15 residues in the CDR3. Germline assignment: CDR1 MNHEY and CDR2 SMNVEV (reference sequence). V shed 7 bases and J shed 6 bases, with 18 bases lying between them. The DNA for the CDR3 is TGTGCCAGCACTAAAAGGGGGGGCGAGGATGAAAAACTGTTTTTT. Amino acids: CASTKRGGEDEKLFF.

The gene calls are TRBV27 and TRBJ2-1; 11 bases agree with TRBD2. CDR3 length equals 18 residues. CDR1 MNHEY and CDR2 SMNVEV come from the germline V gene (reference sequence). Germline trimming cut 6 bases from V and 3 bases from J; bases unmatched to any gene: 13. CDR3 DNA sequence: TGTGCCAGCAGCCCCGCCTTAGCGGGAGGGCCTCACTACAATGAGCAGTTCTTC. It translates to CASSPALAGGPHYNEQFF.

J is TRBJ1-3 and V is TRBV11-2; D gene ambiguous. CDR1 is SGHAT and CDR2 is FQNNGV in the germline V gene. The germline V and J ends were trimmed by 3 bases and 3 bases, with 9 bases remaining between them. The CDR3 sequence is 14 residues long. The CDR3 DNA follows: TGTGCCAGCAGCTTTGAGACCTATGGAAACACCATATATTTT. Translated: CASSFETYGNTIYF.

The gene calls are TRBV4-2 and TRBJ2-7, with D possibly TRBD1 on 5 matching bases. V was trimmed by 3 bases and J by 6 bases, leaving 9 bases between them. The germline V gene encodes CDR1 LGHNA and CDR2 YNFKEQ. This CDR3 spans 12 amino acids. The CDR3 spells CASSHRAGEQYF. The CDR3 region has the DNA TGTGCCAGCAGCCACAGGGCCGGCGAGCAGTACTTC.